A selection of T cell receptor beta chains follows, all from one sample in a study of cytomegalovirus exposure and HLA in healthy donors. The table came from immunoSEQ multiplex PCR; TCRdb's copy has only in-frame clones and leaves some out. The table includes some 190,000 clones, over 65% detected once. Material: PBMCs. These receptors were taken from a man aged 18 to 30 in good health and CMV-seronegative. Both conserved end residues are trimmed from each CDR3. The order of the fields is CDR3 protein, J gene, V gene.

cdr3_aa: ASSLVLSSDTEAF; j_call: TRBJ1-1; v_call: TRBV5-1
cdr3_aa: ASSPLQGNTEAF; j_call: TRBJ1-1; v_call: TRBV6-5
cdr3_aa: ASSDSSGGSYEQY; j_call: .; v_call: TRBV9
cdr3_aa: SVRGGSADTQY; j_call: TRBJ2-3; v_call: TRBV29-1
cdr3_aa: ASSSDSTSGRVKF; j_call: TRBJ2-1; v_call: TRBV7-2
cdr3_aa: ASSLSGLAGGSRTGELF; j_call: TRBJ2-2; v_call: TRBV27
cdr3_aa: AIRMDIFRGYT; j_call: TRBJ1-2; v_call: TRBV10-3
cdr3_aa: AWSGGMDQPQH; j_call: TRBJ1-5; v_call: TRBV30
cdr3_aa: ASSQGMTYPKYGYT; j_call: TRBJ1-2; v_call: TRBV4-3
cdr3_aa: SVHGQGADGSGANVLT; j_call: TRBJ2-6; v_call: TRBV29-1
cdr3_aa: ASSVAGGTVQETQY; j_call: TRBJ2-5; v_call: TRBV9
cdr3_aa: ASSSTGGEQY; j_call: TRBJ2-7; v_call: TRBV13
cdr3_aa: ASSLEGGTGANVLT; j_call: TRBJ2-6; v_call: TRBV4-1
cdr3_aa: ASSKGLTRSGNTIY; j_call: TRBJ1-3; v_call: TRBV7-2
cdr3_aa: ASTTSPDRDTQY; j_call: TRBJ2-3; v_call: TRBV9
cdr3_aa: ASSLGGVAGVNEQF; j_call: TRBJ2-1; v_call: TRBV11-3
cdr3_aa: ASSLGPIYGYT; j_call: TRBJ1-2; v_call: TRBV11-3
cdr3_aa: ASSFMESRGNEQY; j_call: TRBJ2-7; v_call: TRBV6-5
cdr3_aa: ASSEFQGKGRGSPLH; j_call: TRBJ1-6; v_call: TRBV6-1
cdr3_aa: ASSSGINQPQH; j_call: TRBJ1-5; v_call: TRBV7-2
cdr3_aa: ASSARQGPHGYT; j_call: TRBJ1-2; v_call: TRBV13
cdr3_aa: ASSLLRGALYEQY; j_call: TRBJ2-7; v_call: TRBV5-4
cdr3_aa: AWSVLKGAGGPQH; j_call: TRBJ1-5; v_call: TRBV30
cdr3_aa: ASSIQETQY; j_call: TRBJ2-5; v_call: TRBV7-2
cdr3_aa: ASSLGQSFGEQY; j_call: TRBJ2-5; v_call: TRBV5-1
cdr3_aa: ASSPAGVNSGANVLT; j_call: TRBJ2-6; v_call: TRBV18
cdr3_aa: ASSQDGQGAYNEQF; j_call: TRBJ2-1; v_call: TRBV4-3
cdr3_aa: ASSTRGSSYNEQF; j_call: TRBJ2-1; v_call: TRBV7-9
cdr3_aa: ASSIIPLAGLAGGPIREQY; j_call: TRBJ2-7; v_call: TRBV19
cdr3_aa: ASSLGREKAYT; j_call: TRBJ1-2; v_call: TRBV28
cdr3_aa: ASSISGSGVNIQY; j_call: TRBJ2-4; v_call: TRBV7-2
cdr3_aa: ASSFQIGTGVTTNEKLF; j_call: TRBJ1-4; v_call: TRBV7-2
cdr3_aa: AWRVAGTGEQY; j_call: TRBJ2-7; v_call: TRBV30
cdr3_aa: ASSLVAGETGELF; j_call: TRBJ2-2; v_call: TRBV5-1